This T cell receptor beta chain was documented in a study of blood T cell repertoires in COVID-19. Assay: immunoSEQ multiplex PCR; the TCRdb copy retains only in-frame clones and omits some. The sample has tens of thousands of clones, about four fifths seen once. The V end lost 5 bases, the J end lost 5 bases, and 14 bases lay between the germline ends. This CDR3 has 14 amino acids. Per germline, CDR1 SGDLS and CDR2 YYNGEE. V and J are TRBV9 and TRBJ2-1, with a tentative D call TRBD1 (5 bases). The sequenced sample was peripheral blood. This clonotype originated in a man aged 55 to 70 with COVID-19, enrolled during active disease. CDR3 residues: CASSRQVTDNEQFF. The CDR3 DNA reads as TGTGCCAGCAGTCGCCAGGTGACAGACAATGAGCAGTTCTTC.